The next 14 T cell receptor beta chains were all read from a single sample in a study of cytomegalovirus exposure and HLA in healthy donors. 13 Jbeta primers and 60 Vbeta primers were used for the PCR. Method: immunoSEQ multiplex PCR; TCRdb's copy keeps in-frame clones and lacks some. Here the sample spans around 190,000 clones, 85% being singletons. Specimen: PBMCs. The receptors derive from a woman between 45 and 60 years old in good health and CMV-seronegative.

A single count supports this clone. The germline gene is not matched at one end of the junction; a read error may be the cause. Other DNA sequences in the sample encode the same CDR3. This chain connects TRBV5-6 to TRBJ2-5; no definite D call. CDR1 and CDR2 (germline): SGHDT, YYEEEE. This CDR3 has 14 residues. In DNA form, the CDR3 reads TGCGCCAGCAGCTTGCCACAGTACCAAGAGACCCAGTACTTC. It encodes CASSLPQYQETQYF.

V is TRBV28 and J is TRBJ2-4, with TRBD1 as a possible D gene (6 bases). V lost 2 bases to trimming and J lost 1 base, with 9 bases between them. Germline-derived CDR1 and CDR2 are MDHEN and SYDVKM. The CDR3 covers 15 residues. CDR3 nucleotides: TGTGCCAGCAGTTTAAGGGGGAGCGCCAAAAACATTCAGTACTTC. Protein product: CASSLRGSAKNIQYF.

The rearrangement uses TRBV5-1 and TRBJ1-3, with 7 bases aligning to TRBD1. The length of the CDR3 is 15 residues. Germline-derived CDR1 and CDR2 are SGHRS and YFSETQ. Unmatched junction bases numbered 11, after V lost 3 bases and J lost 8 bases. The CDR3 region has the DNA TGCGCCAGCAGCTCCTCAGGGGGAACTGTCGACACCATATATTTT. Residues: CASSSSGGTVDTIYF.

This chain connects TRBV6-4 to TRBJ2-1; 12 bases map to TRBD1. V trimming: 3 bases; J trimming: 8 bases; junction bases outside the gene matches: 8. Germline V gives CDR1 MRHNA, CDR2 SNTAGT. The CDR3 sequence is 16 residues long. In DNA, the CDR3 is TGTGCCAGCAGTGAGCGGCCGGGACAGGGGGCCCATGAGCAGTTCTTC. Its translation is CASSERPGQGAHEQFF.

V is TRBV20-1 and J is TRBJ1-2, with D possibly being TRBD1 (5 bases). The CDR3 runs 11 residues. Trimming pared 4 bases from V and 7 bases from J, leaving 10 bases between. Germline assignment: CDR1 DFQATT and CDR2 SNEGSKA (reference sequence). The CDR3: CSATQGRGYTF. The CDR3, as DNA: TGCAGTGCTACCCAGGGCCGTGGCTACACCTTC.

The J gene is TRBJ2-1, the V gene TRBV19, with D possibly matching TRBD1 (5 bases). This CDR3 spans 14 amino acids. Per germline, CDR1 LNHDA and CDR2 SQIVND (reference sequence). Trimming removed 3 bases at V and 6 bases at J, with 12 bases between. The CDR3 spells CASSISGAPNEQFF. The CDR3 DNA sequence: TGTGCCAGTAGTATTAGTGGGGCCCCCAATGAGCAGTTCTTC.

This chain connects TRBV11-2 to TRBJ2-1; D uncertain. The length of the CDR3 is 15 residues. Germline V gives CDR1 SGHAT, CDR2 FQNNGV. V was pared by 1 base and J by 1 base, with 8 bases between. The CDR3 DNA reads TGTGCCAGCAGCTTAGTTGAGTCTTCCTACAATGAGCAGTTCTTC. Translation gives CASSLVESSYNEQFF.

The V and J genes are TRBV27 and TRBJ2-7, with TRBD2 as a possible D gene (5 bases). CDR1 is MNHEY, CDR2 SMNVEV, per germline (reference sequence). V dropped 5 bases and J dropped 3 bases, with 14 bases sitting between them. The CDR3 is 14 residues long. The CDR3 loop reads CASSQTGINYEQYF. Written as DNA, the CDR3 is TGTGCCAGCAGTCAAACGGGAATCAACTACGAGCAGTACTTC.

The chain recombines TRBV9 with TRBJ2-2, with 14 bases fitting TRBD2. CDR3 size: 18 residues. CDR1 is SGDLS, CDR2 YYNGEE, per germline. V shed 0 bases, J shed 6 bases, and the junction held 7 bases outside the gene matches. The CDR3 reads CASSVGLAGGLESGELFF. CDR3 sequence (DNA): TGTGCCAGCAGCGTAGGACTAGCGGGAGGGCTTGAGTCCGGGGAGCTGTTTTTT.

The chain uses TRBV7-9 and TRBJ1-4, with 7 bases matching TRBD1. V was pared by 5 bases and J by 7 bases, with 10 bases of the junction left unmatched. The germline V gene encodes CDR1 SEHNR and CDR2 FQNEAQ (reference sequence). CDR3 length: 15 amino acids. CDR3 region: CASSRRQGSGEKLFF. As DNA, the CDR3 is TGTGCCAGCAGCCGTAGACAGGGATCGGGTGAAAAACTGTTTTTT.

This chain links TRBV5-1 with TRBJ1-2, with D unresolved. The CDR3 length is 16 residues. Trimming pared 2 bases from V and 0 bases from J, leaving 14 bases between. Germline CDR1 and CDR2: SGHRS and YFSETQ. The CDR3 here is CASSLSRVVANYGYTF. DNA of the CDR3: TGCGCCAGCAGCTTAAGTCGCGTCGTTGCTAACTATGGCTACACCTTC.

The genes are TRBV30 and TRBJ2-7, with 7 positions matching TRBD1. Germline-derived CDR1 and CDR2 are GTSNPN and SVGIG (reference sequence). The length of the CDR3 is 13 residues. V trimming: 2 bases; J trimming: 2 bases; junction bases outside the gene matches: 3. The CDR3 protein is CAWSFGTAYEQYF. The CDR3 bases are TGTGCCTGGAGTTTCGGGACAGCCTACGAGCAGTACTTC.

The CDR3 DNA is TGTGCCAGCAGCTCCACTGAGGGGGCCGGGGAGACCCAGTACTTC. It is translated as CASSSTEGAGETQYF. The rearrangement links TRBV7-8 to TRBJ2-5; TRBD1 matches 7 bases. CDR1 is SGHVS and CDR2 is FQNEAQ in the germline V gene. Losses at the gene ends were 4 bases for V and 5 bases for J; bases not matched to a gene: 10. This CDR3 is built from 15 residues.

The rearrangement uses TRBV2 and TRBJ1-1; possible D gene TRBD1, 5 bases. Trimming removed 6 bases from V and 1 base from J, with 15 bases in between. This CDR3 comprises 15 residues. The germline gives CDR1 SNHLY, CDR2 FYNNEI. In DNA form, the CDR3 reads TGTGCCAGCAGGGGGCGGGGCGCGGGGAACACTGAAGCTTTCTTT. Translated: CASRGRGAGNTEAFF.